This TCR beta chain derives from a study of radiation and T cells in renal cell carcinoma. The study, taken as a whole, reports: Irradiated tumors held more dominant CDR3 motifs than control tumors. In blood, top tumor clones expanded by 2 weeks, shrinking by 4.

Comments on this clone: No antigen is known for it.

Here immunoSEQ multiplex PCR was the method, and the copy in TCRdb shows in-frame clones only, minus some. The table has 20,000 or so clones, around 55% seen once. Described treatment: 15 Gy SBRT to primary tumor, nephrectomy 4 weeks later. Nephrectomy followed 15 Gy stereotactic body radiation by 4 weeks. The patient's renal cell carcinoma had clear cell pathology. This clonotype originated in a man aged 50-59 years with renal cell carcinoma. Sequencing used tumor tissue, obtained from a patient whose treatment included radiotherapy and nephrectomy.

The CDR3 DNA reads TGTGCCAGCAGCGACAAGGCCCGCACAGATACGCAGTATTTT. Its translation: CASSDKARTDTQYF. The rearrangement joins TRBV9 to TRBJ2-3; D gene ambiguous. The CDR3 is 14 residues long. Germline V gene lookup returns CDR1 SGDLS and CDR2 YYNGEE. Trimming removed 3 bases from V and 1 base from J, with 9 bases in between.